What follows is one T cell receptor beta chain and its context. The antigen is unknown. One end of the junction is discordant with germline, which a read error may explain. From germline, CDR1 is MDHEN and CDR2 SYDVKM. CDR3 size: 15 residues. For ophthalmopathy patients, the Clinical Activity Score was at least 3 and the NOSPECS grade at least 4; duration was under 3 months. Clinical symptoms, serum thyroxine, TRAb, thyroid ultrasound and orbital computed tomography informed diagnoses. The sample originates from a study of T cells in Graves' hyperthyroidism and ophthalmopathy. Study overall: The authors collected peripheral blood at initial diagnosis, before any treatment.

RNA transcripts gave rise to amplified TCR beta CDR3 regions. Researchers ran a first-round RT-PCR on the TCR CDR3 using the HTBI primer set. TCRdb re-called the multiplex PCR reads with MiXCR, one entry per CDR3 protein. The sample includes over 350,000 distinct CDR3 sequences, around a sixth seen only once; the top ten take 40%. Study conclusions and caveats: Ophthalmopathy and stable hyperthyroidism were separated by a 13 V-J model.

Sequencing input: blood. This TCR came from a man aged 18 to 30 with Graves' ophthalmopathy. The chain links TRBV28 to TRBJ1-5, with TRBD1 as a possible D gene (6 bases). The CDR3 region is CASSFIRGSNQPQHF. The CDR3 DNA follows: TGTGCCAGTAGTTTCATCAGGGGTAGCAATCAGCCCCAGCATTTT. The full variable domain, completed using reference TRBV28 and TRBJ1-5, is DVKVTQSSRYLVKRTGEKVFLECVQDMDHENMFWYRQDPGLGLRLIYFSYDVKMKEKGDIPEGYSVSREKKERFSLILESASTNQTSMYLCASSFIRGSNQPQHFGDGTRLSIL.